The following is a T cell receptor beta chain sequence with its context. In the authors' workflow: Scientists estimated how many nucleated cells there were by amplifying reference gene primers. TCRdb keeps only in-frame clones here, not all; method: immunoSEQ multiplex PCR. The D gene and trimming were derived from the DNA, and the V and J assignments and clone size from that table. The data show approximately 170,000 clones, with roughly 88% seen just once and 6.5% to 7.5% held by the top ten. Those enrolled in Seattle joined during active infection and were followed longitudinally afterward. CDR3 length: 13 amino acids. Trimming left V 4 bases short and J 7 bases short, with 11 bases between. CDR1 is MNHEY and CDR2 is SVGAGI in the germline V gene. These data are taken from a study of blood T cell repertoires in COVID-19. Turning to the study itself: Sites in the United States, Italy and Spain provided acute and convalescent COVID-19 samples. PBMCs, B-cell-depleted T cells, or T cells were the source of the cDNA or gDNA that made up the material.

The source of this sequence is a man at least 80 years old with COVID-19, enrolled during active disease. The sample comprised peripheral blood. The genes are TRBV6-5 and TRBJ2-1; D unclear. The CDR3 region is CASSSISVNEQFF. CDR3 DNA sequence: TGTGCCAGCAGTTCCATCAGTGTAAATGAGCAGTTCTTC.